Following are 6 T cell receptor beta chains from one sample sequenced in a study of shared clonotypes between healthy human individuals. The repertoire was sequenced with immunoSEQ multiplex PCR; TCRdb's copy has only in-frame clones and lacks some. The repertoire has roughly 1,500,000 clones, 95% to 99% of them found once; the top ten carry about 0.45%. What was sequenced was naive CD4+ T cells sorted from blood. Specified subset: CD45RA+ positively selected. These receptors were collected from a man aged 30-40 years in good health.

The J gene is TRBJ2-4, the V gene TRBV23-1, with D unclear. TRBV23-1 is known as an ORF, though its function is uncertain. V was pared by 0 bases and J by 6 bases, with 9 bases between. This CDR3 is 14 amino acids long. CDR3 protein: CASSQSVTPNIQYF. CDR3 nucleotides: TGCGCCAGCAGTCAATCGGTAACCCCAAACATTCAGTACTTC.

The chain combines TRBV5-1 with TRBJ1-1; D unresolved. The germline CDR1 and CDR2 sequences are SGHRS and YFSETQ. Trimming stripped 3 bases from V and 7 bases from J, with 16 bases between. The CDR3 covers 14 residues. DNA for the CDR3: TGCGCCAGCAGCTCCACACTGAGATCAGGTGAAGCTTTCTTT. Protein sequence: CASSSTLRSGEAFF.

The count of this clone is one. This chain joins TRBV6-1 and TRBJ2-5; 7 nucleotides match TRBD2. Trimming removed 7 bases from V and 2 bases from J; junction bases left unmatched: 4. This CDR3 is built from 13 residues. Germline CDR1 is MNHNS and CDR2 is SASEGT. The chain's CDR3 is CASKFSGQETQYF. In nucleotides, the CDR3 is TGTGCCAGCAAATTTAGCGGGCAAGAGACCCAGTACTTC.

The J gene is TRBJ2-7, the V gene TRBV12-5; TRBD1 agrees at 8 bases. The CDR3 totals 14 residues. Unmatched junction bases numbered 11, after V lost 8 bases and J lost 5 bases. Per the germline V gene, CDR1 is LGHNT and CDR2 is FRNRAP. CDR3 amino acids: CASSSTGGPHEQYF. The CDR3 DNA reads as TGTGCTAGTTCTTCAACAGGGGGTCCTCACGAGCAGTACTTC.

The gene calls are TRBV28 and TRBJ2-1; TRBD2 might be the D (7 bases). The CDR3 runs 15 residues. The germline V and J ends were trimmed by 2 bases and 3 bases, with 11 bases remaining between them. CDR1 is MDHEN and CDR2 is SYDVKM in the germline V gene. CDR3 DNA sequence: TGTGCCAGCAGTTTAGGGGGAGGGGGCTACAATGAGCAGTTCTTC. Its translation: CASSLGGGGYNEQFF.

Of note for this clone: Other nucleotide sequences in the sample specify the same CDR3. The J gene is TRBJ2-7, the V gene TRBV5-1; TRBD2 aligns across 9 bases. V shed 0 bases and J 3 bases; nucleotides not matched to a gene: 4. CDR1 and CDR2 (germline): SGHRS, YFSETQ. The CDR3 has 15 residues. CDR3 sequence: CASSLGTSADYEQYF. CDR3 nucleotides: TGCGCCAGCAGCTTGGGGACTAGCGCTGACTACGAGCAGTACTTC.